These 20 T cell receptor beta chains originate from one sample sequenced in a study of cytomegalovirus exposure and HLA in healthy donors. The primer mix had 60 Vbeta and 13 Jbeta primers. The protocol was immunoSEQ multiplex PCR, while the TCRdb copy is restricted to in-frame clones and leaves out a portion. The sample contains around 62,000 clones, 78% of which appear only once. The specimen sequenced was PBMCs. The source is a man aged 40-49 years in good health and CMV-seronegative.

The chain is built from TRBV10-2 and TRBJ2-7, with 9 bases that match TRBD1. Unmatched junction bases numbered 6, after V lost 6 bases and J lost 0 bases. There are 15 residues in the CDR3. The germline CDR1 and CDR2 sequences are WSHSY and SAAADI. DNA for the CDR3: TGCGCCAGCAGGAAGGGACAGGGAGCCTCCTACGAGCAGTACTTC. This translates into CASRKGQGASYEQYF.

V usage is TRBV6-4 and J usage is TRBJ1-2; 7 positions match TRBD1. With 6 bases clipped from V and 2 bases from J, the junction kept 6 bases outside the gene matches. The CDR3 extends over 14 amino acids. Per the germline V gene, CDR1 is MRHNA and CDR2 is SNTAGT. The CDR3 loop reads CASSVGRGNYGYTF. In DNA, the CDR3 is TGTGCCAGCAGCGTTGGCAGGGGGAACTATGGCTACACCTTC.

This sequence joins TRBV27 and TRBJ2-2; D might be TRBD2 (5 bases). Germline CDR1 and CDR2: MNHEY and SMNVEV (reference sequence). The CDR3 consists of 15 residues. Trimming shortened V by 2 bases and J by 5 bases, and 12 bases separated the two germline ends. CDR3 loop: CASSLEPSGTGELFF. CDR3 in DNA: TGTGCCAGCAGTTTAGAACCTTCGGGGACCGGGGAGCTGTTTTTT.

The CDR3 DNA reads as TGTGCCAGCAGCTTGATTCAGGTGTCCTACGAGCAGTACTTC. Encoded protein: CASSLIQVSYEQYF. The chain is built from TRBV5-6 and TRBJ2-5; D gene unclear. The DNA end lines up better with TRBJ2-7; the J call may be wrong. The length of the CDR3 is 14 residues. Germline V lookup: CDR1 SGHDT, CDR2 YYEEEE.

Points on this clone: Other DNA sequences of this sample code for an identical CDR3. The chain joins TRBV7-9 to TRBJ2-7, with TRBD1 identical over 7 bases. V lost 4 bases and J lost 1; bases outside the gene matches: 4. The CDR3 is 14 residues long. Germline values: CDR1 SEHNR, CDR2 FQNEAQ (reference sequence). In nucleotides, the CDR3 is TGTGCCAGCAGCTCGGACAGGAGTTCCTACGAGCAGTACTTC. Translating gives CASSSDRSSYEQYF.

Here the CDR3 DNA reads TGTGCCAGTCGATTGCGGGGGTCAAATTATGGCTACACCTTC. It yields the protein CASRLRGSNYGYTF. This rearrangement joins TRBV6-5 to TRBJ1-2, with D possibly TRBD1 on 5 matching bases. This CDR3 is built from 14 residues. Germline V lookup: CDR1 MNHEY, CDR2 SVGAGI. The V end was cut by 9 bases, the J end by 5 bases, with 19 bases between.

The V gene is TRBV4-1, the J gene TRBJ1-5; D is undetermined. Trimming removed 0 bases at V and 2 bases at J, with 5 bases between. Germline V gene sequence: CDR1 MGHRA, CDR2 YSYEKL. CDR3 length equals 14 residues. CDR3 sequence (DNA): TGCGCCAGCAGCCAAGACCCCGGCAATCAGCCCCAGCATTTT. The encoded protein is CASSQDPGNQPQHF.

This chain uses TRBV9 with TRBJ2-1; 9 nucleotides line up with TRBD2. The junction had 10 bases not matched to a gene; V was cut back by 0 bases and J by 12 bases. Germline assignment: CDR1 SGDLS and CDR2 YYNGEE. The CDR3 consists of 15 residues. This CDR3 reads CASSVAGSGGSSQFF. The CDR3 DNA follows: TGTGCCAGCAGCGTAGCTGGTAGCGGGGGCAGTTCGCAGTTCTTC.

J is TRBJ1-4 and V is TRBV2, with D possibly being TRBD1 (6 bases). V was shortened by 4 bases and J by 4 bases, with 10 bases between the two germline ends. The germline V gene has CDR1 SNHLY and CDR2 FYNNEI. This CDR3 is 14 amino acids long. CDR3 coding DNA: TGTGCCAGCAGTGCTGACAGGCTTAATGAAAAACTGTTTTTT. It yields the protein CASSADRLNEKLFF.

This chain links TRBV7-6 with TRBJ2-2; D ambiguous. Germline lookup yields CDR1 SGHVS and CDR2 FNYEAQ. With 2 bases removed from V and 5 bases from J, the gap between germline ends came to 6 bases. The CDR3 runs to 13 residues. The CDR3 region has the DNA TGTGCCAGCAGCTTATTGAGGACCGGGGAGCTGTTTTTT. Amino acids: CASSLLRTGELFF.

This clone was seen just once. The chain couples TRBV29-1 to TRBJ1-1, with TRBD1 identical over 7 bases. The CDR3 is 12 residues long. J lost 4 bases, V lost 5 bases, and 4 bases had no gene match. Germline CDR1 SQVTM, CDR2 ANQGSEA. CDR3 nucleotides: TGCAGCGTTACCGGACAGGTCACTGAAGCTTTCTTT. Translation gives CSVTGQVTEAFF.

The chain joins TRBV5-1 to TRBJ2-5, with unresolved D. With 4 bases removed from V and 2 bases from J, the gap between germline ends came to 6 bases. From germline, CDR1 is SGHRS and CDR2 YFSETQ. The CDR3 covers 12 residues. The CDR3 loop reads CASSAEQETQYF. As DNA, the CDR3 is TGCGCCAGCAGCGCCGAGCAAGAGACCCAGTACTTC. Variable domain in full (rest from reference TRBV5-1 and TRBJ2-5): KAGVTQTPRYLIKTRGQQVTLSCSPISGHRSVSWYQQTPGQGLQFLFEYFSETQRNKGNFPGRFSGRQFSNSRSEMNVSTLELGDSALYLCASSAEQETQYFGPGTRLLVL.

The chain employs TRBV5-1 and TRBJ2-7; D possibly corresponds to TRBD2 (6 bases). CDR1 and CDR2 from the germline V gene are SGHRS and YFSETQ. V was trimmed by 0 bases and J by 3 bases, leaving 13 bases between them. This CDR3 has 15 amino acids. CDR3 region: CASSLASSGYYEQYF. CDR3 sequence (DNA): TGCGCCAGCAGCTTGGCCAGTAGCGGCTACTACGAGCAGTACTTC.

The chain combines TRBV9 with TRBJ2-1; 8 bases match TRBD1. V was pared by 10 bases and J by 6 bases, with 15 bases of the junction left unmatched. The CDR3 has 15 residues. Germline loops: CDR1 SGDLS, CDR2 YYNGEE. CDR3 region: CAAAWWTGNGNEQFF. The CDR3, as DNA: TGTGCCGCAGCGTGGTGGACAGGGAACGGCAATGAGCAGTTCTTC.

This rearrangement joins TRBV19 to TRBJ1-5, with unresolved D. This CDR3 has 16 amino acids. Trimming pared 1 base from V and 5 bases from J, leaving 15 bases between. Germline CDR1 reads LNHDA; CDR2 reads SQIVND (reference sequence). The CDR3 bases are TGTGCCAGTAGTATAGGAGGAGATCCAACTCATCAGCCCCAGCATTTT. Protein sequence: CASSIGGDPTHQPQHF.

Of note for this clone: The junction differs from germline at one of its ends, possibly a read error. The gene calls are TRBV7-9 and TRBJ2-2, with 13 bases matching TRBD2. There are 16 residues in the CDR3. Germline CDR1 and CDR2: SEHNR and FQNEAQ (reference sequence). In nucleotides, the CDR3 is TGTTCCAGCAGCTTACTAGCGGGGGGGCCCACCGGGGAGCTGTTTTTT. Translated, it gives CSSSLLAGGPTGELFF.

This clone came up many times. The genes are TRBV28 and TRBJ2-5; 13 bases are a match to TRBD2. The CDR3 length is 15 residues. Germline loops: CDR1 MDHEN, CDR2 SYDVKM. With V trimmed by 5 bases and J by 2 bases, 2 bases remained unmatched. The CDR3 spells CASSELAGGQETQYF. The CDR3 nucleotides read TGTGCCAGCAGTGAACTAGCGGGGGGGCAAGAGACCCAGTACTTC.

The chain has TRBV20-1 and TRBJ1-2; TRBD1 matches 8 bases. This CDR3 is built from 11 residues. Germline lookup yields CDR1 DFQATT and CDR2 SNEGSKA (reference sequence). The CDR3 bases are TGCTCGGACAGGGTTTCCTATGGCTACACCTTC. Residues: CSDRVSYGYTF.

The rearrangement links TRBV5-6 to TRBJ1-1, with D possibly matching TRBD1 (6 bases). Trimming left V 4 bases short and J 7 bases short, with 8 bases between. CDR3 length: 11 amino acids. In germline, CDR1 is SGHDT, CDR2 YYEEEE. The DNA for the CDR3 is TGTGCCAGCAGCCGAGGGGGTGAAGCTTTCTTT. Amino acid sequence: CASSRGGEAFF.

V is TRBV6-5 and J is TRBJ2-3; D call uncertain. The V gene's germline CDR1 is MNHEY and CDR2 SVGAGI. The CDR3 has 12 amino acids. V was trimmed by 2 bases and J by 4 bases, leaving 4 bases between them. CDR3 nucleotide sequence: TGTGCCAGCAGTTACGGCCCAGATACGCAGTATTTT. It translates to CASSYGPDTQYF.